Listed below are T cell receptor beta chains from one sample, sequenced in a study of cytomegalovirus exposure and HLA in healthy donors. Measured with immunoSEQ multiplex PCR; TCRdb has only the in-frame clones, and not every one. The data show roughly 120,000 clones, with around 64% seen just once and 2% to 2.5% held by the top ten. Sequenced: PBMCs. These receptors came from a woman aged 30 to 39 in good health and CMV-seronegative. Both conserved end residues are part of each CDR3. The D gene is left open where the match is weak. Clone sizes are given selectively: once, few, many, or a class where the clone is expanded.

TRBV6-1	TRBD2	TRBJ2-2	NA	CASRGGLETGELFF	TGTGCCAGCAGGGGGGGACTAGAAACCGGGGAGCTGTTTTTT
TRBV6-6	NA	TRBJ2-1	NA	CASSQALQVGDEQFF	TGTGCCAGCAGTCAGGCCCTCCAGGTAGGCGATGAGCAGTTCTTC
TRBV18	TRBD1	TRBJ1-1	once	CASSPRTGGLTNTEAFF	TGTGCCAGCTCACCGAGGACAGGGGGTTTGACGAACACTGAAGCTTTCTTT
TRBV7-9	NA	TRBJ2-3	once	CASSYGQGSDTQYF	TGTGCCAGCAGCTATGGTCAGGGTTCAGATACGCAGTATTTT
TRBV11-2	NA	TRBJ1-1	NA	CASSSIRDGRTEAFF	TGTGCCAGCAGCTCCATCCGGGACGGGAGGACTGAAGCTTTCTTT
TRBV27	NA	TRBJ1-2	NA	CASSSAGGDYGYTF	TGTGCCAGCAGTTCCGCGGGCGGAGACTATGGCTACACCTTC
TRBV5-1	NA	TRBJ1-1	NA	CASSLQGSGGEAFF	TGCGCCAGCAGCTTGCAGGGTAGTGGTGGTGAAGCTTTCTTT
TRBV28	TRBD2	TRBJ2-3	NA	CASSLSGMSTDTQYF	TGTGCCAGCAGTCTTAGCGGGATGAGCACAGATACGCAGTATTTT
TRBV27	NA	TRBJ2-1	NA	CASTLGGPWRYNEQFF	TGTGCCAGCACCTTAGGAGGGCCCTGGAGGTACAATGAGCAGTTCTTC
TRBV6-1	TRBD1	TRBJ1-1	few	CASSERGLGVDTEAFF	TGTGCCAGCAGTGAGAGGGGGCTGGGTGTGGACACTGAAGCTTTCTTT
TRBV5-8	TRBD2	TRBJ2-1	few	CASSLRGRRPNEQFF	TGTGCCAGCAGCTTACGCGGGAGGCGGCCCAATGAGCAGTTCTTC
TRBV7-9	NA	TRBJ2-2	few	CASSSPSTPGELFF	TGTGCCAGCAGCTCTCCTTCCACACCCGGGGAGCTGTTTTTT
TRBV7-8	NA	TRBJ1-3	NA	CASSLARSSSGNTIYF	TGTGCCAGCAGCTTAGCGAGGAGTAGCTCTGGAAACACCATATATTTT
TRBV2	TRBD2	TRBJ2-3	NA	CASGELAGLGDTQYF	TGTGCCAGCGGCGAACTAGCGGGATTAGGAGATACGCAGTATTTT
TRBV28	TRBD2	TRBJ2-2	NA	CASSLRGRWTGELFF	TGTGCCAGCAGTTTACGCGGGAGATGGACCGGGGAGCTGTTTTTT
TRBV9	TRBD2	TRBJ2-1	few	CASSNSGRLDDEQFF	TGTGCCAGCAGCAATAGCGGGAGATTAGACGATGAGCAGTTCTTC
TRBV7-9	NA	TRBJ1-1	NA	CASSLAQGINTEAFF	TGTGCCAGCAGCTTAGCTCAGGGGATTAACACTGAAGCTTTCTTT
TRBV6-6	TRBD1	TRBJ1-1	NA	CASSPRGTGESRAFF	TGTGCCAGCAGCCCAAGGGGGACAGGCGAATCACGGGCTTTCTTT
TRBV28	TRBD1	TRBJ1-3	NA	CASSSTGEVVGNTIYF	TGTGCCAGCAGTTCTACAGGGGAGGTAGTGGGAAACACCATATATTTT
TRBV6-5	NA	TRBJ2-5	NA	CASSYGAPGNQETQYF	TGTGCCAGCAGTTACGGGGCCCCAGGGAACCAAGAGACCCAGTACTTC
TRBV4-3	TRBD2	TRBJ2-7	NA	CASSQGAGTRDIYEQYF	TGCGCCAGCAGCCAAGGCGCCGGGACTAGAGATATTTACGAGCAGTACTTC
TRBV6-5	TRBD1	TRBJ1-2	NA	CASSHRGSHYGYTF	TGTGCCAGCAGTCACAGGGGTTCACACTATGGCTACACCTTC
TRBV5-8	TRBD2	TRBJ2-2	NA	CASSHPETSGRAVGELFF	TGTGCCAGCAGCCACCCGGAGACTAGCGGGAGGGCGGTCGGGGAGCTGTTTTTT
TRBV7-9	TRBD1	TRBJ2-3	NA	CASSLGTGDTQYF	TGTGCCAGCAGCTTAGGGACAGGGGATACGCAGTATTTT
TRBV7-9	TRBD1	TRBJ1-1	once	CASSLGQGGSEAFF	TGTGCCAGCAGCTTAGGACAGGGGGGGTCTGAAGCTTTCTTT
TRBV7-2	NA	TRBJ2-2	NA	CASRGTSGNTGELFF	TGTGCCAGCAGAGGGACATCTGGAAACACCGGGGAGCTGTTTTTT
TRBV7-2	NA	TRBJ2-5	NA	CASSYLSGTRETQYF	TGTGCCAGCAGCTACCTTAGCGGTACAAGAGAGACCCAGTACTTC
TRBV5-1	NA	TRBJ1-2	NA	CASSLVDSVYGYTF	TGCGCCAGCAGCTTGGTTGACAGCGTCTATGGCTACACCTTC
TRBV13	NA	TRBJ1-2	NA	CASSSFFTGLRVWGYTF	TGTGCCAGCAGCTCGTTTTTTACAGGGCTCCGCGTCTGGGGCTACACCTTC
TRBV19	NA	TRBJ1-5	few	CASSFQRQPQHF	TGTGCCAGTAGTTTCCAGCGTCAGCCCCAGCATTTT